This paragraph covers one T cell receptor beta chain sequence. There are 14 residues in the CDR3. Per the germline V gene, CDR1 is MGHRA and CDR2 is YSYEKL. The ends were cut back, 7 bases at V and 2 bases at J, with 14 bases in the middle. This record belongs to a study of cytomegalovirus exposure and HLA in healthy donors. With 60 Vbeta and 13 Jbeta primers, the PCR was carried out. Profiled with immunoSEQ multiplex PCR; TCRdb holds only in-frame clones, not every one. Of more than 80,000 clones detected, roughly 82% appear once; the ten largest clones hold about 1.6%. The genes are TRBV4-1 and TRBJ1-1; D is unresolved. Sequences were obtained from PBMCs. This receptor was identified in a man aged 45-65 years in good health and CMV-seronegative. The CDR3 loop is CASISVGVNTEAFF. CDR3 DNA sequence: TGCGCCAGCATCTCGGTGGGAGTCAACACTGAAGCTTTCTTT.